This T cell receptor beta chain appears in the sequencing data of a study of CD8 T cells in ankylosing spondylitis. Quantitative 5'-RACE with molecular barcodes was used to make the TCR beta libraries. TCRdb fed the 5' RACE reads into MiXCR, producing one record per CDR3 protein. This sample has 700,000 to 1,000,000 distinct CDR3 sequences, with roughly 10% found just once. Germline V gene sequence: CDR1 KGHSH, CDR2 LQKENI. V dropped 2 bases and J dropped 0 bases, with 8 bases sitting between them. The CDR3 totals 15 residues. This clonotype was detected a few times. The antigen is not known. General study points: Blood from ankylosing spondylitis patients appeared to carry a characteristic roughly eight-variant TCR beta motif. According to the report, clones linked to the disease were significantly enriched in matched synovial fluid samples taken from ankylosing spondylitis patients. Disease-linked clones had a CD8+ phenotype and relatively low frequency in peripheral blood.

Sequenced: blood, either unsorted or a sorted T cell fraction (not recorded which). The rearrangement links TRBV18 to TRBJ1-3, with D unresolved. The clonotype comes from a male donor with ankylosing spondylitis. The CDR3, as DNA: TGTGCCAGCTCACCAGCCATGACCTCTGGAAACACCATATATTTT. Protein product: CASSPAMTSGNTIYF.